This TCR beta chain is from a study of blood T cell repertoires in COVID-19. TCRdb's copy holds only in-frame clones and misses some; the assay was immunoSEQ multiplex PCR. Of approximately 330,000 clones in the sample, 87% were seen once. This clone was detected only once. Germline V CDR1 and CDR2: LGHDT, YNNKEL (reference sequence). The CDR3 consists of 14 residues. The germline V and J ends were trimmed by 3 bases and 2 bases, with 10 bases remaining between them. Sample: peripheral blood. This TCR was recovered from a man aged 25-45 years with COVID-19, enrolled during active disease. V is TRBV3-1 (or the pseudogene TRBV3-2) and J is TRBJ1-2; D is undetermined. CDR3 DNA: TGTGCCAGCAGCCACATGGGCAAGAACTATGGCTACACCTTC. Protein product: CASSHMGKNYGYTF.